The 21 T cell receptor beta chains below all came from one sample that was sequenced in a study of beta chain features in type 1 diabetes. cDNA synthesis used the whole RNA isolate, giving expressed TCRB sequences. Measured with immunoSEQ multiplex PCR; TCRdb has only the in-frame clones, and not every one. The table has roughly 300,000 clones, approximately 15% seen once; the top ten hold 6.7%. Sequencing input: central memory CD4+ T cells from blood. The receptor set was obtained from a man under 40 in good health.

The CDR3 DNA is TGTGCCAGCAGAGCCCGGGAGGCTGGAGAGACCCAGTACTTC. The encoded protein is CASRAREAGETQYF. V gene TRBV11-3 combines with J gene TRBJ2-5; 7 bases agree with TRBD2. The CDR3 runs 14 residues. V lost 6 bases, J lost 4 bases, and 8 bases stayed unmatched. The germline CDR1 and CDR2 sequences are SGHNT and YENEEA.

The CDR3 is CASSPGTSGRAVGNEQFF. CDR3 nucleotides: TGTGCCAGCAGCCCAGGGACTAGCGGGAGGGCCGTCGGAAATGAGCAGTTCTTC. The J gene is TRBJ2-1, the V gene TRBV5-4; 16 bases map to TRBD2. J lost 7 bases, V lost 4 bases, and 11 bases had no gene match. CDR3 size: 18 residues. The germline V gene encodes CDR1 SGHNT and CDR2 YYREEE (reference sequence).

This clone was found a few times. This CDR3 is CASSYSSGSGNTIYF. The CDR3 DNA reads as TGTGCCAGCAGTTACTCGTCAGGGTCTGGAAACACCATATATTTT. The V and J genes are TRBV6-5 and TRBJ1-3, with D perhaps TRBD1 (5 bases). The length of the CDR3 is 15 residues. V lost 0 bases and J lost 1, with 7 bases in between. The V gene's germline CDR1 is MNHEY and CDR2 SVGAGI.

This chain links TRBV19 with TRBJ1-1, with TRBD1 matching over 8 bases. Germline CDR1 and CDR2: LNHDA and SQIVND (reference sequence). The CDR3 runs 13 residues. Written as DNA, the CDR3 is TGTACCACAAGGACAGGGCCGAACACTGAAGCTTTCTTT. It translates to CTTRTGPNTEAFF.

The chain carries TRBV11-2 and TRBJ2-7, with TRBD2 matching over 11 bases. Germline V CDR1 and CDR2: SGHAT, FQNNGV. Trimming took 5 bases from V and 3 from J; bases not matched to a gene: 3. This CDR3 has 14 amino acids. The CDR3, as DNA: TGTGCCAGCAGCCCGGGACTAGCGGTCTACGAGCAGTACGTC. Its translation: CASSPGLAVYEQYV.

V and J are TRBV9 and TRBJ1-1; 8 bases line up with TRBD1. The V gene end was trimmed by 0 bases and the J gene end by 3 bases; junction bases not matched to a gene: 7. Germline V gives CDR1 SGDLS, CDR2 YYNGEE. CDR3 length equals 16 residues. CDR3 sequence: CASSVDEDREDTEAFF. The CDR3, as DNA: TGTGCCAGCAGCGTAGACGAGGACAGGGAGGACACTGAAGCTTTCTTT.

This clone has a count of ten or more. The J gene is TRBJ2-7, the V gene TRBV7-9; maybe TRBD1 (6 bases). Germline CDR1 SEHNR, CDR2 FQNEAQ (reference sequence). CDR3 length equals 16 residues. The V end was cut by 3 bases, the J end by 5 bases, with 20 bases between. CDR3 DNA sequence: TGTGCCAGCAGCTTTACCCCGGGCAGGGGATCGGACGAGCAGTACTTC. This gives the protein CASSFTPGRGSDEQYF.

The rearrangement uses TRBV7-6 and TRBJ1-6; D might be TRBD1 (6 bases). CDR3 length: 17 amino acids. Germline V gene data show CDR1 as SGHVS and CDR2 as FNYEAQ. V was cut by 6 bases and J by 4 bases, with 19 bases left in between. CDR3 loop: CASSKYSGGQYNSPLHF. DNA for the CDR3: TGTGCCAGCAGTAAATACTCTGGGGGCCAGTATAATTCACCCCTCCACTTT.

This chain connects TRBV5-1 to TRBJ2-5; D may be TRBD1 (5 bases). Germline lookup yields CDR1 SGHRS and CDR2 YFSETQ. The CDR3 consists of 13 residues. Deletions cut 4 bases from V and 1 base from J, with 8 bases between. The chain's CDR3 is CASSQGSQETQYF. The DNA for the CDR3 is TGCGCCAGCAGCCAGGGCAGCCAAGAGACCCAGTACTTC. The full variable domain, its missing parts supplied by reference TRBV5-1 and TRBJ2-5, is KAGVTQTPRYLIKTRGQQVTLSCSPISGHRSVSWYQQTPGQGLQFLFEYFSETQRNKGNFPGRFSGRQFSNSRSEMNVSTLELGDSALYLCASSQGSQETQYFGPGTRLLVL.

In DNA, the CDR3 is TGTGCCAGCAGCCACCGTGGAGTACAAGAGTGGACCCAGTACTTC. Translation gives CASSHRGVQEWTQYF. The genes are TRBV7-6 and TRBJ2-5; D is unresolved. Germline values: CDR1 SGHVS, CDR2 FNYEAQ. CDR3 length: 15 residues. The V gene lost 5 bases and the J gene lost 7 bases, with 20 bases spanning the gap. Complete variable domain (other parts from reference TRBV7-6 and TRBJ2-5): GAGVSQSPRYKVTKRGQDVALRCDPISGHVSLYWYRQALGQGPEFLTYFNYEAQQDKSGLPNDRFSAERPEGSISTLTIQRTEQRDSAMYRCASSHRGVQEWTQYFGPGTRLLVL.

This clone showed up just a few times. The V and J genes are TRBV5-1 and TRBJ1-1; TRBD1 matches at 7 bases. The V gene's germline CDR1 is SGHRS and CDR2 YFSETQ. The CDR3 is made up of 16 amino acids. Trimming took 4 bases from V and 2 from J; bases not matched to a gene: 11. This CDR3 reads CASSQTPTGINTEAFF. The CDR3 DNA follows: TGCGCCAGCAGCCAAACGCCGACAGGGATTAACACTGAAGCTTTCTTT.

The chain carries TRBV27 and TRBJ1-1, with D possibly being TRBD1 (6 bases). CDR1 MNHEY and CDR2 SMNVEV come from the germline V gene (reference sequence). The CDR3 covers 16 residues. Trimming shortened V by 6 bases and J by 1 base, and 18 bases separated the two germline ends. In nucleotides, the CDR3 is TGTGCCAGCAGGACCTTGGGGGGGGGCCCGAACACTGAAGCTTTCTTT. Protein: CASRTLGGGPNTEAFF.

Only a few counts were recorded for this clone. The CDR3 DNA sequence: TGTGCCAGCAGTTTATACTGGCCGAGTCAACACTATGGCTACACCTTC. This translates into CASSLYWPSQHYGYTF. The rearrangement uses TRBV27 and TRBJ1-2; no definite D call. The V gene's germline CDR1 is MNHEY and CDR2 SMNVEV (reference sequence). The length of the CDR3 is 16 residues. Deletions cut 1 base from V and 3 bases from J, with 15 bases between.

This clone was seen more than once but under ten times. The chain combines TRBV7-8 with TRBJ2-7; tentative D call: TRBD2 (6 bases). The CDR3 covers 13 residues. The V gene's germline CDR1 is SGHVS and CDR2 FQNEAQ. The ends were cut back, 2 bases at V and 7 bases at J, with 12 bases in the middle. CDR3 nucleotides: TGTGCCAGCAGCTTACGGAGGGGAGGAGAGCAGTACGTC. The encoded protein is CASSLRRGGEQYV.

This clone was seen only a few times. The rearrangement joins TRBV7-8 to TRBJ2-1; TRBD2 aligns across 8 bases. Per the germline V gene, CDR1 is SGHVS and CDR2 is FQNEAQ. With 5 bases clipped from V and 1 base from J, the junction kept 7 bases outside the gene matches. This CDR3 region has 16 residues. CDR3 region: CASSPYRGGSYNEQFF. The CDR3, as DNA: TGTGCCAGCAGCCCATACCGGGGGGGGTCCTACAATGAGCAGTTCTTC. The variable domain in full, completed from reference TRBV7-8 and TRBJ2-1, reads GAGVSQSPRYKVAKRGQDVALRCDPISGHVSLFWYQQALGQGPEFLTYFQNEAQLDKSGLPSDRFFAERPEGSVSTLKIQRTQQEDSAVYLCASSPYRGGSYNEQFFGPGTRLTVL.

This clone has only a few counts. The genes are TRBV5-6 and TRBJ1-2, with D perhaps matching TRBD1 (5 bases). The V gene lost 2 bases and the J gene lost 2 bases, with 22 bases spanning the gap. This CDR3 comprises 18 residues. Germline CDR1 SGHDT, CDR2 YYEEEE. CDR3 in amino acids: CASSFTGWEARGNYGYTF. In DNA form, the CDR3 reads TGTGCCAGCAGCTTTACGGGCTGGGAGGCCCGGGGGAACTATGGCTACACCTTC.

The chain recombines TRBV6-5 with TRBJ1-2; 9 bases match TRBD1. J was trimmed by 2 bases and V by 4 bases; bases with no gene match: 8. In germline, CDR1 is MNHEY, CDR2 SVGAGI. The length of the CDR3 is 16 residues. The CDR3 is CASSSTRQGVNYGYTF. CDR3 DNA: TGTGCCAGCAGTTCCACACGACAGGGGGTGAACTATGGCTACACCTTC.

J is TRBJ2-5 and V is TRBV7-2; D is unresolved. V was trimmed by 8 bases and J by 2 bases, leaving 15 bases between them. Per the germline V gene, CDR1 is SGHTA and CDR2 is FQGNSA. The CDR3 is 14 amino acids. CDR3 sequence (DNA): TGTGCCAGCCCGCAAACCGGCCGACAAGAGACCCAGTACTTC. It is translated as CASPQTGRQETQYF.

This clone showed up just a few times. The chain employs TRBV29-1 and TRBJ2-1, with 7 positions matching TRBD1. Germline loops: CDR1 SQVTM, CDR2 ANQGSEA. The V gene end was trimmed by 2 bases and the J gene end by 7 bases; junction bases not matched to a gene: 11. The CDR3 totals 15 residues. This CDR3 is CSVEQGQKVANEQFF. The CDR3 bases are TGCAGCGTTGAACAGGGACAGAAGGTGGCTAATGAGCAGTTCTTC.

The V call is TRBV29-1, the J call TRBJ1-2; no definite D call. The germline V and J ends were trimmed by 7 bases and 6 bases, with 18 bases remaining between them. CDR3 length equals 13 residues. The germline CDR1 and CDR2 sequences are SQVTM and ANQGSEA. The CDR3 DNA is TGCAGCGGAGCAAGTGGGTGGGAGGATGGCTACACCTTC. It yields the protein CSGASGWEDGYTF.

Remarks on this clone: Other DNA sequences in this sample translate to the same CDR3. V usage is TRBV18 and J usage is TRBJ1-1; no clear D gene. This CDR3 has 11 residues. V shed 4 bases and J shed 8 bases, with 8 bases lying between them. Germline CDR1 and CDR2: KGHSH and LQKENI. The CDR3 nucleotides read TGTGCCAGCTCACGCGGCCGGGAAGCTTTCTTT. As protein: CASSRGREAFF. Together with reference TRBV18 and TRBJ1-1, the CDR3 gives the full variable domain: NAGVMQNPRHLVRRRGQEARLRCSPMKGHSHVYWYRQLPEEGLKFMVYLQKENIIDESGMPKERFSAEFPKEGPSILRIQQVVRGDSAAYFCASSRGREAFFGQGTRLTVV.